The 3 T cell receptor beta chains presented below share a single source sample, sequenced in a study of shared clonotypes between healthy human individuals. Repertoires were generated with immunoSEQ multiplex PCR, while TCRdb's copy carries only in-frame clones and drops some. This sample carries about 480,000 clones, over 75% of them seen once, and the ten largest clones take around 12%. What was sequenced was PBMCs. The receptors here all came from a woman aged 40 to 49 in good health. Some clones in this sample may be carry-over from other donors' samples.

As for this clone: A read error may be the cause here, since a much bigger clone is one base away. The sample carries other DNA sequences with the same CDR3. The chain carries TRBV10-1 and TRBJ1-1; D unresolved. The CDR3 runs 13 residues. Germline V gene lookup returns CDR1 WNHNN and CDR2 SYGVQD (reference sequence). The DNA of the CDR3 is TGCGCAAGCATGGGAGGTGCAAACACTGAAGCTTTCTTT. The encoded protein is CASMGGANTEAFF.

This chain uses TRBV6-5 with TRBJ2-1; 9 bases line up with TRBD2. The V and J ends lost 6 bases and 3 bases, in that order; junction bases with no gene match: 6. The CDR3 has 15 residues. Germline V gene lookup returns CDR1 MNHEY and CDR2 SVGAGI. The chain's CDR3 is CASRIAGVRYNEQFF. The CDR3 DNA is TGTGCCAGCAGAATAGCGGGAGTTCGCTACAATGAGCAGTTCTTC.

In its sample, this clone was seen a few times. V is TRBV18 and J is TRBJ1-1; TRBD1 agrees at 12 bases. Germline V gene sequence: CDR1 KGHSH, CDR2 LQKENI. This CDR3 has 17 residues. The junction had 7 bases not matched to a gene; V was cut back by 2 bases and J by 3 bases. In nucleotides, the CDR3 is TGTGCCAGCTCACCAACGGGACAGGGGGCGGTGGACACTGAAGCTTTCTTT. Translated: CASSPTGQGAVDTEAFF.